This T cell receptor beta chain was retrieved from a study of cytomegalovirus exposure and HLA in healthy donors. PCR employed 60 Vbeta and 13 Jbeta primers. The protocol was immunoSEQ multiplex PCR, while the TCRdb copy is restricted to in-frame clones and leaves out a portion. The sample includes roughly 150,000 clones, around a tenth of them seen just once. Donors in the study were healthy people who gave bone marrow. J gave up 4 bases and V 2 bases, and 4 bases lay outside the gene matches. The CDR3 is 15 amino acids. Germline V gene sequence: CDR1 ENHRY, CDR2 SYGVKD. Specimen: PBMCs. The sequence derives from a man aged 45-65 years in good health and CMV-seronegative. This chain uses TRBV10-3 with TRBJ1-2, with 10 nucleotides matching TRBD1. CDR3 DNA sequence: TGTGCCATCAGTGAGGGACAGGGGGGAAGCTATGGCTACACCTTC. It specifies CAISEGQGGSYGYTF.